The 31 T cell receptor beta chains below all came from one sample that was sequenced in a study of blood T cell repertoires in COVID-19 (dated by TCRdb to 2018 to 2021). The library was generated by the immunoSEQ multiplex PCR assay. Not all clones reach the TCRdb copy of this immuneACCESS table, which keeps in-frame sequences only. Checked studies attribute under half of the gap to unresolved V genes and leave the rest unexplained. In all, the sample holds some 60,000 clones, and around 87% of those were seen once. The ten most abundant clones make up nearly 7.5% of the sample. Sequenced input: peripheral blood. The receptor set was obtained from a human donor with active COVID-19. The donor label of this sample is uncertain.

This clone was seen more than once but under ten times. The chain combines TRBV3-1 (or the pseudogene TRBV3-2) with TRBJ1-3, with 8 nucleotides matching TRBD1. This CDR3 region has 17 residues. CDR1 and CDR2 (germline): LGHDT, YNNKEL (reference sequence). The V and J ends lost 4 bases and 0 bases, in that order; junction bases with no gene match: 8. The CDR3 sequence is CASSPFQGALSGNTIYF. As DNA, the CDR3 is TGTGCCAGCAGCCCATTTCAGGGGGCCCTCTCTGGAAACACCATATATTTT.

This chain joins TRBV14 and TRBJ2-2; no clear D. Germline V CDR1 and CDR2: SGHDN, FVKESK. V shed 2 bases and J shed 4 bases, with 5 bases lying between them. The CDR3 extends over 13 amino acids. For the CDR3, the DNA is TGTGCCAGCAGCCAACAGCGCACCGGGGAGCTGTTTTTT. This codes for CASSQQRTGELFF.

V gene TRBV28 combines with J gene TRBJ2-5, with TRBD1 matching over 9 bases. Germline V CDR1 and CDR2: MDHEN, SYDVKM. V shed 0 bases and J 5 bases; nucleotides not matched to a gene: 10. The CDR3 length is 17 residues. CDR3 DNA sequence: TGTGCCAGCAGTTTATGGGAAGGACAGGGGAAGGGGGAGACCCAGTACTTC. Amino acid sequence: CASSLWEGQGKGETQYF.

The chain combines TRBV30 with TRBJ2-7, with 9 bases lining up with TRBD1. The length of the CDR3 is 14 residues. The germline V gene has CDR1 GTSNPN and CDR2 SVGIG (reference sequence). Trimming took 5 bases from V and 4 from J; bases not matched to a gene: 9. The chain's CDR3 is CAWASGTGIYEQYF. DNA of the CDR3: TGTGCCTGGGCTTCCGGGACAGGGATTTACGAGCAGTACTTC.

The chain is built from TRBV5-1 and TRBJ2-3, with D perhaps matching TRBD1 (5 bases). This CDR3 comprises 16 residues. Trimming cost V 0 bases and J 13 bases, with 24 bases left between them. In germline, CDR1 is SGHRS, CDR2 YFSETQ. CDR3 region: CASSLGAGDSTDTKYF. The DNA for the CDR3 is TGCGCCAGCAGCTTGGGGGCAGGCGACAGCACAGATACTAAGTATTTT.

The chain joins TRBV6-5 to TRBJ2-5, with TRBD1 matching over 10 bases. The germline V gene has CDR1 MNHEY and CDR2 SVGAGI. Trimming cost V 5 bases and J 1 base; bases outside gene matches: 4. The CDR3 spans 15 residues. CDR3 in DNA: TGTGCCAGCAGTCGTAGGACAGGGGGCCAAGAGACCCAGTACTTC. Protein sequence: CASSRRTGGQETQYF.

The chain uses TRBV6-5 and TRBJ1-2, with D possibly matching TRBD1 (5 bases). Trimming took off 5 bases at V and 7 bases at J, with 11 bases between the two ends. Per the germline V gene, CDR1 is MNHEY and CDR2 is SVGAGI. CDR3 length: 12 amino acids. The CDR3 DNA reads TGTGCCAGCAGTACCAGGGCCGGTGGCTACACCTTC. Translation: CASSTRAGGYTF.

This clone was seen a few times. The chain uses TRBV19 and TRBJ1-2; D remains unclear. V lost 10 bases and J 7 bases, leaving 13 bases between the germline ends. Per germline, CDR1 LNHDA and CDR2 SQIVND (reference sequence). This CDR3 region has 11 residues. The CDR3 nucleotides read TGTGCCAACCTGCGGGATCCTGGCTACACCTTC. As protein: CANLRDPGYTF.

This chain uses TRBV6-6 with TRBJ2-2; no definite D call. Germline V gene lookup returns CDR1 MNHNY and CDR2 SVGAGI (reference sequence). This CDR3 is built from 12 residues. V was shortened by 6 bases and J by 2 bases, with 4 bases between the two germline ends. CDR3 DNA: TGTGCCAGCAGCTTCAACACCGGGGAGCTGTTTTTT. Translated: CASSFNTGELFF.

The V and J genes are TRBV6-5 and TRBJ2-5; 14 nucleotides line up with TRBD2. The V and J ends lost 6 bases and 3 bases, in that order; junction bases with no gene match: 0. The CDR3 extends over 14 amino acids. Germline assignment: CDR1 MNHEY and CDR2 SVGAGI. CDR3 in DNA: TGTGCCAGCAGGGGACTAGCGGGGGAAGAGACCCAGTACTTC. Residues: CASRGLAGEETQYF.

The gene calls are TRBV9 and TRBJ1-2, with D tentatively TRBD1 (6 bases). V was shortened by 4 bases and J by 1 base, with 20 bases between the two germline ends. Germline CDR1 is SGDLS and CDR2 is YYNGEE. This CDR3 region has 17 residues. The CDR3 sequence is CASSPRGGQRVNYGYTF. CDR3 DNA: TGTGCCAGCAGCCCTAGAGGGGGACAACGAGTTAACTATGGCTACACCTTC. Full variable domain (outside the CDR3, taken from reference TRBV9 and TRBJ1-2): DSGVTQTPKHLITATGQRVTLRCSPRSGDLSVYWYQQSLDQGLQFLIQYYNGEERAKGNILERFSAQQFPDLHSELNLSSLELGDSALYFCASSPRGGQRVNYGYTFGSGTRLTVV.

This clone has a single count. The chain uses TRBV7-2 and TRBJ1-1; a possible D gene is TRBD1 (6 bases). Germline CDR1 and CDR2: SGHTA and FQGNSA. The CDR3 extends over 16 amino acids. Trimming shortened V by 1 base and J by 2 bases, and 14 bases separated the two germline ends. The CDR3 sequence: CASSLGRGMSNTEAFF. The CDR3 DNA sequence: TGTGCCAGCAGCTTAGGAAGGGGGATGAGCAACACTGAAGCTTTCTTT.

The chain employs TRBV2 and TRBJ2-7; a possible D gene is TRBD1 (5 bases). The CDR3 sequence is 14 residues long. Looked up from germline, CDR1 is SNHLY and CDR2 is FYNNEI. Trimming took 6 bases from V and 6 from J, leaving 18 bases between them. The CDR3 region has the DNA TGTGCCAGCAGGTATCTGGGGCAAATGGGCGAGCAGTACTTC. This translates into CASRYLGQMGEQYF.

The V gene is TRBV29-1, the J gene TRBJ2-7, with 7 bases that match TRBD1. The germline V gene encodes CDR1 SQVTM and CDR2 ANQGSEA. Trimming at V came to 5 bases and at J to 2 bases, leaving 6 bases not matched to a gene. CDR3 length: 13 residues. CDR3 DNA: TGCAGCGTTTACCCAGGGGGAACCTACGAGCAGTACTTC. It is translated as CSVYPGGTYEQYF.

The chain carries TRBV2 and TRBJ1-1; D unclear. The germline CDR1 and CDR2 sequences are SNHLY and FYNNEI. V lost 3 bases, J lost 3 bases, and 8 bases lay in between. This CDR3 region has 13 residues. The chain's CDR3 is CASSEEGHTEAFF. DNA for the CDR3: TGTGCCAGCAGTGAGGAGGGTCACACTGAAGCTTTCTTT. The variable domain in full, with the rest retrieved from reference TRBV2 and TRBJ1-1, is EPEVTQTPSHQVTQMGQEVILRCVPISNHLYFYWYRQILGQKVEFLVSFYNNEISEKSEIFDDQFSVERPDGSNFTLKIRSTKLEDSAMYFCASSEEGHTEAFFGQGTRLTVV.

CDR3 amino acids: CASRMTSGGIYNEQFF. The CDR3 coding sequence is TGCGCCAGCAGAATGACTAGCGGGGGAATCTACAATGAGCAGTTCTTC. This chain connects TRBV5-1 to TRBJ2-1, with 12 bases aligning to TRBD2. Trimming cost V 5 bases and J 3 bases; bases outside gene matches: 6. Germline V gene sequence: CDR1 SGHRS, CDR2 YFSETQ. This CDR3 contains 16 residues. Together with reference TRBV5-1 and TRBJ2-1, the CDR3 gives the full variable domain: KAGVTQTPRYLIKTRGQQVTLSCSPISGHRSVSWYQQTPGQGLQFLFEYFSETQRNKGNFPGRFSGRQFSNSRSEMNVSTLELGDSALYLCASRMTSGGIYNEQFFGPGTRLTVL.

The V gene is TRBV7-6, the J gene TRBJ2-6; unclear D gene. This CDR3 spans 18 amino acids. Germline-derived CDR1 and CDR2 are SGHVS and FNYEAQ. Deletions cut 2 bases from V and 0 bases from J, with 14 bases between. CDR3 sequence: CASSLIPTTISGANVLTF. The CDR3 bases are TGTGCCAGCAGCTTAATCCCCACTACGATCTCTGGGGCCAACGTCCTGACTTTC.

This chain connects TRBV24-1 to TRBJ2-6; TRBD1 is a possible D gene (6 bases). Germline CDR1 KGHDR, CDR2 SFDVKD. The CDR3 sequence is 16 residues long. Trimming pared 5 bases from V and 1 base from J, leaving 11 bases between. For the CDR3, the DNA is TGTGCCACCAGTGCCACAGGGAAATCTGGGGCCAACGTCCTGACTTTC. Protein: CATSATGKSGANVLTF.

This clone is judged medium-sized. The rearrangement joins TRBV4-1 to TRBJ2-6; TRBD2 is a possible D gene (5 bases). V was pared by 0 bases and J by 0 bases, with 6 bases between. CDR1 is MGHRA, CDR2 YSYEKL, per germline. This CDR3 contains 16 residues. This chain's CDR3 is CASSQEEGSGANVLTF. The CDR3 bases are TGCGCCAGCAGCCAAGAAGAGGGCTCTGGGGCCAACGTCCTGACTTTC.

V gene TRBV5-1 combines with J gene TRBJ2-5, with 7 bases fitting TRBD1. Germline lookup yields CDR1 SGHRS and CDR2 YFSETQ. The CDR3 loop spans 15 amino acids. The trim removed 4 bases at V and 1 base at J, leaving 7 bases unmatched. The chain's CDR3 is CASSISGTVQETQYF. The CDR3 coding sequence is TGCGCCAGCAGCATCTCCGGGACAGTCCAAGAGACCCAGTACTTC. Together with reference TRBV5-1 and TRBJ2-5, the CDR3 gives the full variable domain: KAGVTQTPRYLIKTRGQQVTLSCSPISGHRSVSWYQQTPGQGLQFLFEYFSETQRNKGNFPGRFSGRQFSNSRSEMNVSTLELGDSALYLCASSISGTVQETQYFGPGTRLLVL.

The chain joins TRBV2 to TRBJ2-7; 7 positions agree with TRBD1. The length of the CDR3 is 12 residues. Germline V gene lookup returns CDR1 SNHLY and CDR2 FYNNEI. With V trimmed by 7 bases and J by 4 bases, 4 bases remained unmatched. As DNA, the CDR3 is TGTGCCAGCAACAGGGGTGGGTACGAGCAGTACTTC. It translates to CASNRGGYEQYF.

The chain has TRBV5-8 and TRBJ2-3; D unresolved. Germline CDR1 is SGHTS and CDR2 is YDEGEE. The CDR3 runs to 12 residues. Trimming took 5 bases from V and 5 from J, leaving 9 bases between them. The chain's CDR3 is CASRYIGDTQYF. The DNA of the CDR3 is TGTGCCAGCAGGTATATCGGAGATACGCAGTATTTT.

The chain recombines TRBV19 with TRBJ2-3, with TRBD2 matching 10 bases. CDR3 length equals 16 residues. The ends lost 3 bases at V and 5 bases at J; junction bases unmatched: 8. CDR1 and CDR2 from the germline V gene are LNHDA and SQIVND (reference sequence). The CDR3 bases are TGTGCCAGTAGTATGGGGCTAGCGGGAGCGGGAGATACGCAGTATTTT. Protein: CASSMGLAGAGDTQYF.

The chain recombines TRBV10-3 with TRBJ2-1; 7 bases agree with TRBD2. The CDR3 has 15 amino acids. Germline CDR1 is ENHRY and CDR2 is SYGVKD. J was trimmed by 7 bases and V by 10 bases; bases with no gene match: 16. The CDR3 spells CATQTRSGEKNEQFF. The CDR3 DNA follows: TGTGCCACCCAGACCAGGAGCGGGGAAAAGAATGAGCAGTTCTTC.

By share, this clone ranks as medium-sized (0.01 to 0.1%). V is TRBV7-8 and J is TRBJ1-2; D is possibly TRBD1 (5 bases). Between the trimmed V and J ends, which lost 5 bases and 4 bases, there was a span of 11 bases. This CDR3 region has 13 residues. Germline V CDR1 and CDR2: SGHVS, FQNEAQ. The CDR3 sequence: CASSPDQGYGYTF. The CDR3 nucleotides are TGTGCCAGCAGCCCGGACCAGGGCTATGGCTACACCTTC.

Remarks on this clone: The sample contains more than one DNA sequence encoding this CDR3. This chain uses TRBV5-6 with TRBJ2-5, with a weak D call TRBD2 (6 bases). With 2 bases removed from V and 6 bases from J, the gap between germline ends came to 14 bases. The CDR3 runs to 14 residues. Germline CDR1 SGHDT, CDR2 YYEEEE. This CDR3 reads CASSLSAGRKTQYF. The CDR3 nucleotides read TGTGCCAGCAGCTTATCGGCAGGGAGGAAGACCCAGTACTTC.

This chain links TRBV6-5 with TRBJ2-3; no reliable D call. The CDR3 totals 14 residues. V shed 7 bases and J shed 1 base, with 12 bases lying between them. The germline V gene has CDR1 MNHEY and CDR2 SVGAGI. The CDR3 here is CASIPELGTDTQYF. The DNA for the CDR3 is TGTGCCAGCATCCCGGAGTTGGGCACAGATACGCAGTATTTT.

The rearrangement uses TRBV27 and TRBJ2-2, with D perhaps matching TRBD1 (5 bases). With 6 bases removed from V and 5 bases from J, the gap between germline ends came to 13 bases. Germline-derived CDR1 and CDR2 are MNHEY and SMNVEV (reference sequence). This CDR3 has 14 residues. The CDR3 sequence: CASSYSRQTGELFF. The CDR3 DNA reads as TGTGCCAGCAGCTACTCACGACAGACCGGGGAGCTGTTTTTT.

The gene calls are TRBV7-9 and TRBJ2-7; weak D call: TRBD1 (7 bases). Germline values: CDR1 SEHNR, CDR2 FQNEAQ (reference sequence). The V and J ends lost 4 bases and 2 bases respectively, with 15 bases between them. The CDR3 runs 15 residues. The CDR3 DNA sequence: TGTGCCAGCAGCTACGACAGGGACTTGCCCTACGAGCAGTACTTC. It translates to CASSYDRDLPYEQYF.

This chain uses TRBV19 with TRBJ2-1; 12 bases are shared with TRBD2. The CDR3 is made up of 13 amino acids. Germline lookup yields CDR1 LNHDA and CDR2 SQIVND (reference sequence). V lost 9 bases to trimming and J lost 7 bases; unmatched junction nucleotides: 4. The CDR3 nucleotides are TGTGCCAGCGGACTAGCGGGAATTAATGAGCAGTTCTTC. Protein sequence: CASGLAGINEQFF.

The chain couples TRBV15 to TRBJ2-2; D is possibly TRBD2 (6 bases). This CDR3 comprises 16 residues. Germline CDR1 LNHNV, CDR2 YYDKDF (reference sequence). The germline V and J ends were trimmed by 0 bases and 5 bases, with 13 bases remaining between them. CDR3 in amino acids: CATSRDPAGWTGELFF. Here the CDR3 DNA reads TGTGCCACCAGCAGAGATCCGGCGGGGTGGACCGGGGAGCTGTTTTTT.